The 27 T cell receptor beta chains below were found in one sample sequenced in a study of T cell clones after liver transplantation. Profiling relied on immunoSEQ multiplex PCR, and the TCRdb table lists in-frame clones only, not all of them. The table lists about 70,000 clones, 80% of them singletons. The sequencing used CD4+ T cells from blood, collected 12 months after liver transplant. These receptors were taken from a human patient who received a liver transplant. T cells may partly derive from the graft donor.

The rearrangement joins TRBV5-1 to TRBJ2-7, with no clear D. CDR1 is SGHRS and CDR2 is YFSETQ in the germline V gene. The CDR3 spans 14 residues. Trimming cost V 2 bases and J 3 bases, with 12 bases left between them. The CDR3: CASSLSHLYYEQYF. In DNA form, the CDR3 reads TGCGCCAGCAGCTTATCTCATTTGTACTACGAGCAGTACTTC.

This chain joins TRBV6-1 and TRBJ1-2; no reliable D call. Germline V lookup: CDR1 MNHNS, CDR2 SASEGT. The V and J ends lost 4 bases and 8 bases respectively, with 8 bases between them. This CDR3 contains 11 residues. CDR3 DNA: TGTGCCAGCAGTGGGGAGGACGGCTACACCTTC. Translating it yields CASSGEDGYTF.

V and J are TRBV5-1 and TRBJ1-4; D gene unclear. The ends were cut back, 5 bases at V and 5 bases at J, with 10 bases in the middle. The CDR3 is 13 residues long. From germline, CDR1 is SGHRS and CDR2 YFSETQ. CDR3 in DNA: TGCGCCAGCAGTCTTAGTATGAATGAAAAACTGTTTTTT. It is translated as CASSLSMNEKLFF.

A few counts support this clone. The DNA of the CDR3 is TGTGCCAGCTCACCGGCGGGTAATCAGCCCCAGCATTTT. It codes for CASSPAGNQPQHF. This chain joins TRBV18 and TRBJ1-5; D gene unclear. V gave up 3 bases and J gave up 4 bases, with 7 bases separating them. This CDR3 is 13 amino acids long. The germline CDR1 and CDR2 sequences are KGHSH and LQKENI.

This chain links TRBV28 with TRBJ1-1; 7 bases match TRBD1. The CDR3 extends over 15 amino acids. Losses at the gene ends were 6 bases for V and 3 bases for J; bases not matched to a gene: 10. The germline V gene encodes CDR1 MDHEN and CDR2 SYDVKM. Written as DNA, the CDR3 is TGTGCCAGCAGATTTATAATAACAGGGGACACTGAAGCTTTCTTT. Translation: CASRFIITGDTEAFF.

This chain joins TRBV6-6 and TRBJ2-7, with D perhaps matching TRBD2 (6 bases). Germline assignment: CDR1 MNHNY and CDR2 SVGAGI (reference sequence). The CDR3 runs to 13 residues. Trimming took 6 bases from V and 2 from J, leaving 11 bases between them. The CDR3 bases are TGTGCCAGCAGAAAGTCGGGGGCCTACGAGCAGTACTTC. Translating it yields CASRKSGAYEQYF.

This clone was counted a few times. This chain uses TRBV4-3 with TRBJ1-4; no reliable D call. CDR3 length: 15 amino acids. Germline V CDR1 and CDR2: LGHNA, YSLEER. Trimming took off 0 bases at V and 10 bases at J, with 15 bases between the two ends. Written as DNA, the CDR3 is TGCGCCAGCAGCCAAGAATGGACTATAGGAGGAAAACTGTTTTTT. This codes for CASSQEWTIGGKLFF.

This clone occurred a few times. The rearrangement uses TRBV19 and TRBJ1-5; D may be TRBD1 (6 bases). The CDR3 extends over 15 amino acids. The germline gives CDR1 LNHDA, CDR2 SQIVND (reference sequence). V was trimmed by 5 bases and J by 3 bases, leaving 14 bases between them. The CDR3 loop reads CASSSGEGNNQPQHF. In DNA form, the CDR3 reads TGTGCCAGTAGTTCAGGGGAGGGGAACAATCAGCCCCAGCATTTT.

For the CDR3, the DNA is TGTGCCAGCAGCTCAGGACTAGCGGGAGCCTACGAGCAGTACTTC. This sequence encodes CASSSGLAGAYEQYF. The chain employs TRBV7-2 and TRBJ2-7; 13 positions match TRBD2. There are 15 residues in the CDR3. In germline, CDR1 is SGHTA, CDR2 FQGNSA. With 4 bases clipped from V and 2 bases from J, the junction kept 2 bases outside the gene matches.

This sequence joins TRBV6-4 and TRBJ2-1, with 7 bases that match TRBD2. The ends lost 4 bases at V and 8 bases at J; junction bases unmatched: 11. The CDR3 consists of 15 residues. Germline CDR1 is MRHNA and CDR2 is SNTAGT. Here the CDR3 DNA reads TGTGCCAGCAGTGGAGAGACTAGCCCCCCCCATGAGCAGTTCTTC. Translated: CASSGETSPPHEQFF.

The V call is TRBV29-1, the J call TRBJ2-3, with D unclear. Germline V gives CDR1 SQVTM, CDR2 ANQGSEA. There are 13 residues in the CDR3. V lost 3 bases and J lost 6, with 13 bases in between. The CDR3 reads CSVDVVTRDTQYF. CDR3 coding DNA: TGCAGCGTTGATGTCGTGACCCGGGATACGCAGTATTTT.

CDR3 DNA: TGCGCCAGCAGCTTGGCCAGGGGAGGGGAGGATGGCTACACCTTC. It encodes CASSLARGGEDGYTF. The chain couples TRBV5-1 to TRBJ1-2; TRBD1 is a possible D gene (6 bases). There are 15 residues in the CDR3. Germline lookup yields CDR1 SGHRS and CDR2 YFSETQ. Trimming left V 0 bases short and J 6 bases short, with 15 bases between.

About this clone itself: Other nucleotide sequences in the sample specify the same CDR3. V is TRBV9 and J is TRBJ1-1; D is ambiguous. The CDR3 length is 14 residues. V was trimmed by 0 bases and J by 0 bases, leaving 6 bases between them. CDR1 is SGDLS and CDR2 is YYNGEE in the germline V gene. The CDR3 sequence: CASSVAGMNTEAFF. The CDR3 bases are TGTGCCAGCAGCGTAGCGGGGATGAACACTGAAGCTTTCTTT.

This chain links TRBV5-6 with TRBJ2-7, with D perhaps TRBD1 (6 bases). Germline loops: CDR1 SGHDT, CDR2 YYEEEE. There are 14 residues in the CDR3. V was pared by 0 bases and J by 6 bases, with 13 bases between. CDR3: CASSLDRVSFEQYF. The CDR3 nucleotides are TGTGCCAGCAGCTTGGACAGGGTGTCGTTCGAGCAGTACTTC.

This clone was seen only once. This chain uses TRBV7-8 with TRBJ1-1, with D hard to call. The CDR3 consists of 14 residues. Germline lookup yields CDR1 SGHVS and CDR2 FQNEAQ. The V end lost 5 bases, the J end lost 1 base, and 11 bases lay between the germline ends. For the CDR3, the DNA is TGTGCCAGCAGCCGCAAAGAGGGGAACACTGAAGCTTTCTTT. Its protein product is CASSRKEGNTEAFF.

This CDR3 reads CASQPRDISYNEQFF. Here the CDR3 DNA reads TGTGCTTCCCAGCCCCGGGACATCTCCTACAATGAGCAGTTCTTC. The chain recombines TRBV30 with TRBJ2-1, with D perhaps matching TRBD1 (6 bases). CDR3 length: 15 amino acids. Germline CDR1 reads GTSNPN; CDR2 reads SVGIG (reference sequence).

This clone showed up many times. This sequence joins TRBV28 and TRBJ1-2; perhaps TRBD1 as D (5 bases). This CDR3 is 17 amino acids long. Germline CDR1 and CDR2: MDHEN and SYDVKM. V gave up 5 bases and J gave up 5 bases, with 24 bases separating them. The CDR3 region is CASSRLSTSGTDYGYTF. As DNA, the CDR3 is TGTGCCAGCAGTCGCCTGTCCACCTCCGGGACGGATTATGGCTACACCTTC.

J is TRBJ1-2 and V is TRBV5-4; no clear D gene. Trimming removed 1 base from V and 6 bases from J, with 10 bases in between. In germline, CDR1 is SGHNT, CDR2 YYREEE (reference sequence). The CDR3 runs 13 residues. In nucleotides, the CDR3 is TGTGCCAGCAGCTTGCCCCTCTTGGATGGCTACACCTTC. The encoded protein is CASSLPLLDGYTF.

The chain carries TRBV29-1 and TRBJ2-2; weak D call: TRBD1 (6 bases). Germline V CDR1 and CDR2: SQVTM, ANQGSEA. The V and J ends lost 6 bases and 4 bases respectively, with 15 bases between them. CDR3 size: 14 residues. DNA of the CDR3: TGCAGCGTCGCGAGACAGGCGGGCACCGGGGAGCTGTTTTTT. As protein: CSVARQAGTGELFF.

V usage is TRBV4-2 and J usage is TRBJ2-5; 10 nucleotides align to TRBD2. The germline V gene has CDR1 LGHNA and CDR2 YNFKEQ. V was clipped by 0 bases and J by 6 bases; unmatched bases: 13. This CDR3 comprises 18 residues. CDR3 bases: TGTGCCAGCAGCCAAGAAGGTGGGGCTAGCGGGAGTCCCAAGACCCAGTACTTC. Its translation is CASSQEGGASGSPKTQYF.

The rearrangement joins TRBV15 to TRBJ2-5; 11 bases map to TRBD2. CDR3 length: 16 residues. CDR1 is LNHNV and CDR2 is YYDKDF in the germline V gene (reference sequence). Trimming removed 0 bases from V and 5 bases from J; junction bases left unmatched: 5. CDR3 in DNA: TGTGCCACCAGCAGAGATATAGCGGGAGGGATGGAGACCCAGTACTTC. Translation: CATSRDIAGGMETQYF.

This CDR3 is CASSLQWDQPQHF. DNA for the CDR3: TGTGCCAGCAGCTTACAATGGGATCAGCCCCAGCATTTT. V gene TRBV7-2 combines with J gene TRBJ1-5; D unresolved. This CDR3 has 13 residues. From germline, CDR1 is SGHTA and CDR2 FQGNSA. Trimming stripped 2 bases from V and 5 bases from J, with 7 bases between.

CDR3 loop: CASSPGGGHNQPQHF. CDR3 coding DNA: TGTGCCAGCTCACCAGGGGGGGGCCACAATCAGCCCCAGCATTTT. V is TRBV18 and J is TRBJ1-5; tentatively, D is TRBD1 (6 bases). The CDR3 loop spans 15 amino acids. Deletions cut 2 bases from V and 3 bases from J, with 11 bases between. Germline lookup yields CDR1 KGHSH and CDR2 LQKENI.

The chain joins TRBV28 to TRBJ2-2, with D hard to call. The CDR3 spans 12 residues. Trimming removed 7 bases from V and 7 bases from J, with 10 bases in between. Germline CDR1 and CDR2: MDHEN and SYDVKM. CDR3 DNA: TGTGCCAGCACCCGGGCCAGCGGGGAGCTGTTTTTT. Protein sequence: CASTRASGELFF.

The chain uses TRBV9 and TRBJ2-1, with D uncertain. CDR1 and CDR2 from the germline V gene are SGDLS and YYNGEE. The CDR3 is 15 residues long. The V end lost 0 bases, the J end lost 3 bases, and 10 bases lay between the germline ends. Written as DNA, the CDR3 is TGTGCCAGCAGCGTAGGTGGGCAGGACTACAATGAGCAGTTCTTC. The encoded protein is CASSVGGQDYNEQFF.

V usage is TRBV5-1 and J usage is TRBJ2-7, with TRBD1 matching over 7 bases. Germline V gene lookup returns CDR1 SGHRS and CDR2 YFSETQ. This CDR3 has 16 amino acids. Trimming cost V 3 bases and J 5 bases; bases outside gene matches: 14. CDR3 in DNA: TGCGCCAGCAGCTCCCGGCCCCGACAGGGATCCCACGAGCAGTACTTC. Its translation: CASSSRPRQGSHEQYF.

The chain has TRBV4-1 and TRBJ2-3; D is possibly TRBD1 or TRBD2 (6 bases each). The CDR3 has 14 residues. Germline-derived CDR1 and CDR2 are MGHRA and YSYEKL. V lost 0 bases and J 8 bases, leaving 12 bases between the germline ends. The CDR3 sequence is CASSQDPEGGTQYF. In DNA, the CDR3 is TGCGCCAGCAGCCAAGATCCCGAGGGGGGTACGCAGTATTTT.